The entry below gives a single T cell receptor (beta chain) sequence along with its context. It has no known antigen specificity. A much larger clone lies a single base off, so this may be a read error. This sample was taken from a study of regulatory T cells in long-lasting Graves disease (dated by TCRdb to about 2021). Regarding the study in general: Patients with newly diagnosed Graves' disease had been on antithyroid drugs for under 3 months. This study used TCR sequencing and RNA sequencing of peripheral blood to compare persistent Graves' disease patients against newly diagnosed Graves' disease patients. The study was conducted in China and was registered as a clinical trial. TCR sequencing covered 13 persistent and around 20 newly diagnosed Graves' disease patients, 33 samples in total.

What the work shows at the level of the full study, not this receptor alone: The study examined only peripheral blood because the primary lesion, thyroid tissue, could not be accessed. As a limitation, the authors acknowledged that the small sample size may reduce accuracy. Preferential use of TRBV28, TRBJ1-2 and TRBJ2-5 was observed in persistent disease, whereas TRBV20-1 and TRBJ2-1 were favored in newly diagnosed disease. Sequencing and analysis were limited to the TCR beta chain. Compared with newly diagnosed patients, persistent Graves' disease patients had lower TCR Shannon entropy and fewer highly expanded clones, which suggests clonal expansion. More public clonotypes were shared among persistent patients (roughly 3,000) than among newly diagnosed patients (over 900).

Here V drops 3 bases and J drops 4 bases, and the junction holds 9 bases not matched to any gene. According to the germline V gene, CDR1 reads SGHNT and CDR2 reads YENEEA. Taken from cysteine to phenylalanine, the CDR3 has 16 residues. Left in the record is the CDR3 DNA by itself, 48 bases read in frame from the first base. Sample time point, as interpreted from the label and publication: newly diagnosed GD, antithyroid drugs for less than 3 months. For both TCR sequencing and RNA sequencing, RNA was extracted from PBMCs in TRIzol. Graves' disease was diagnosed according to American Thyroid Association guidelines. Patients were recruited from an endocrinology department in Xi'an, China. From each patient, 7.5 to 9.5 milliliters of peripheral blood was collected into an EDTA anticoagulant tube. Ficoll Paque Plus density gradient separation was used to isolate PBMCs, and no further T cell sorting was performed. An Agilent 2100 Bioanalyzer and agarose gel were used to check RNA quality, while a NanoDrop 2000 measured RNA concentration.

Libraries were constructed by multiplex PCR. The sequencing machine was an Illumina HiSeq 4000. iRepertoire HTBI primers and Arm-PCR amplification of CDR3 regions were used to construct TCR beta libraries. Before sequencing, the PCR products underwent gel purification. As for the original processing: Gene usage analysis of CDR3 amino acid clonotypes used the roughly 60 TRBV and about 14 TRBJ segments found across samples. COPE and FqMerger were used to merge the filtered high-quality paired reads into contigs. BLAST was used to align contigs to IMGT TRBV, TRBD and TRBJ reference genes, and CDR3 was defined according to IMGT. Any clonotype with a frequency above 0.1% was counted as a highly expanded clone. Repertoire diversity was measured by Shannon entropy, and V-J evenness by the Gini coefficient. A clonotype was considered public if more than one individual shared it. Clones were called with MiXCR by TCRdb after fastp trimmed the public reads at Q25, and only in-frame beta chains were retained. Identical CDR3 proteins give one entry, which carries the most common genes and DNA. These V and J calls derive from TCRdb rather than the authors' analysis. For this sample there are 530,000 or so distinct CDR3 sequences; 16% appear just once. The ten biggest clones cover around 13% of the sample.

The same sample was also used in a study of T cells in Graves' hyperthyroidism and ophthalmopathy. As the second paper documents: Stable Graves' hyperthyroidism was defined as the absence of progression to ophthalmopathy over 18 months of follow-up. The hyperthyroidism patients were between 18 and 65 years old and newly diagnosed, with a disease duration of less than 2 months. Any patient with an uncontrolled infection, another autoimmune disease, pregnancy or lactation was excluded. Clinical symptoms, serum thyroxine and TRAb, thyroid ultrasound, and orbital computed tomography formed the basis for the diagnoses. A first-round RT-PCR of the TCR CDR3 used the HTBI primer set with the Qiagen OneStep RT-PCR kit. Blood samples also contained most of the expanded thyroid clonotypes (frequency above 0.001), which suggests that blood repertoires may reflect thyroid immune responses. A model built on a 13 V-J signature distinguished ophthalmopathy from stable hyperthyroidism, reaching about 88% sensitivity and 81.08% specificity in cross-validation and 80%/75% in testing. In validation, the model predicted progression to ophthalmopathy a median of roughly 6.2 months before onset, with about 64% sensitivity and about 72% specificity. To identify distinguishing TCR V-J signatures, a discovery cohort of 100 patients was used, comprising under 45 with Graves' ophthalmopathy and roughly 60 with stable Graves' hyperthyroidism. Whether ophthalmopathy could be predicted prospectively was tested in an independent validation cohort made up of 18 to 20 hyperthyroidism patients plus 17 patients who later progressed to ophthalmopathy. The 90 to 100 discovery patients were randomly split 7:3 into training and test sets. In about 6 Graves' hyperthyroidism patients, the study also compared T-cell repertoires from thyroid tissue with T-cell repertoires from blood. Once sampling was done, hyperthyroidism patients were given methimazole at a starting dose of 30 mg daily, whereas ophthalmopathy patients were given high-dose intravenous methylprednisolone. The libraries were constructed in a second round of multiplex PCR and then size-selected and purified. Libraries were sequenced paired-end with 100 bp reads on an Illumina HiSeq2000. SOAPnuke was used to process the raw data, with reads discarded if the reads contained adapters or uncalled bases, had a mean Phred below 15, or lacked an exact constant-primer or identifier match. High-quality paired reads were merged with COPE v1.2.5, and unique nucleotide sequences were defined as clonotypes. MiTCR v1.1 was used to align the clonotypes against IMGT TRBV, TRBD and TRBJ reference segments. Analysis was restricted to V-J combinations with a frequency above 0.0001, which covered over 98% of repertoires. A TCS score was defined as the ratio of F50 (clonal expansion) to E x V (chaos), with BLOSUM62-based TCRdist applied between CDR3 peptides within each V-J. Welch's t-statistics and random forest reduced fewer than 600 V-J features to some 14, which were used in a naive Bayes classifier (R e1071). No statistical method was used to set the sample size in advance, and investigators knew the group allocation. The paper reports TCR Vbeta CDR3 sequencing of 130 to 150 peripheral blood samples: under 45 ophthalmopathy, around 80 hyperthyroidism and roughly 17 progressor patients.

The rearranged segments are TRBV11-3 and TRBJ2-3; 8 of the junction bases match TRBD2. This sequence originates from a man aged 18 to 29 with Graves disease. Donor details come from another sample of the same person, matched by shared clones. Sequenced here: peripheral blood mononuclear cells (PBMCs), sampled at new diagnosis, from a patient treated with antithyroid drugs. The CDR3: CASSFPSSGGADTQYF. The nucleotide sequence reads as follows: TGTGCCAGCAGCTTCCCGTCGAGCGGGGGCGCAGATACGCAGTATTTT. The reference TRBV11-3 and TRBJ2-3 proteins fill in what lies around the CDR3, so the full variable domain reads EAGVVQSPRYKIIEKKQPVAFWCNPISGHNTLYWYLQNLGQGPELLIRYENEEAVDDSQLPKDRFSAERLKGVDSTLKIQPAELGDSAVYLCASSFPSSGGADTQYFGPGTRLTVL.